A single sample gave rise to the 27 T cell receptor beta chains below, sequenced in a study of CD8+CD57+ T cells in acquired aplastic anemia. Patients selected for sequencing had displayed CD8+CD57+ cell expansion by flow cytometry. TCR beta VDJ and CDR3 were profiled, and genomic DNA was the template. TCRdb itself ran the reads through MiXCR, one entry per CDR3 protein. The data contain 150,000 to 200,000 distinct CDR3 sequences, approximately 48% of them seen just once; the ten biggest clones take up over 10%. Input material: sorted CD4+, CD8+, or CD8+CD57+ T cells (not recorded which) from PBMCs. These receptors came from a human donor with aplastic anemia.

This clonotype has a count of ten or more. V usage is TRBV20-1 and J usage is TRBJ2-4, with D unclear. Trimming shortened V by 4 bases and J by 15 bases, and 16 bases separated the two germline ends. Germline loops: CDR1 DFQATT, CDR2 SNEGSKA (reference sequence). The CDR3 is 11 residues long. CDR3 nucleotide sequence: TGCAGTGCTACGAAAATGGGCACCGGGTACTTC. Residues: CSATKMGTGYF.

The chain carries TRBV15 and TRBJ1-5; TRBD1 might be the D (6 bases). Trimming took 1 base from V and 7 from J, leaving 14 bases between them. There are 15 residues in the CDR3. Germline CDR1 is LNHNV and CDR2 is YYDKDF (reference sequence). The CDR3 DNA reads TGTGCCACCAGCAGAGGGGATGGGACACACCAGCCCCAGCATTTT. Translation gives CATSRGDGTHQPQHF.

This clonotype has only a few counts. The rearrangement joins TRBV15 to TRBJ1-4; 10 bases line up with TRBD1. Trimming took 5 bases from V and 2 from J; bases not matched to a gene: 2. The germline gives CDR1 LNHNV, CDR2 YYDKDF (reference sequence). The CDR3 totals 15 residues. This chain's CDR3 is CATSGTGVTNEKLFF. The CDR3 DNA sequence: TGTGCCACCAGCGGGACAGGGGTCACTAATGAAAAACTGTTTTTT.

This clonotype was detected ten times or more. The rearrangement joins TRBV11-2 to TRBJ1-5; D possibly corresponds to TRBD1 (6 bases). The V gene lost 1 base and the J gene lost 5 bases, with 12 bases spanning the gap. From germline, CDR1 is SGHAT and CDR2 FQNNGV. There are 15 residues in the CDR3. CDR3 in DNA: TGTGCCAGCAGCTTAGGCATCGGACAGCATCAGCCCCAGCATTTT. Protein: CASSLGIGQHQPQHF.

This chain joins TRBV7-9 and TRBJ1-6, with unresolved D. The CDR3 is 15 residues long. Germline CDR1 is SEHNR and CDR2 is FQNEAQ (reference sequence). The V end lost 0 bases, the J end lost 5 bases, and 8 bases lay between the germline ends. In DNA form, the CDR3 reads TGTGCCAGCAGCTTAGCAGACGGGAATAATTCACCCCTCCACTTT. It yields the protein CASSLADGNNSPLHF.

DNA of the CDR3: TGTGCCAGCAGCTTAGGACTAGCGAGGGAGACCCAGTACTTC. Residues: CASSLGLARETQYF. V usage is TRBV7-9 and J usage is TRBJ2-5, with TRBD2 matching 8 bases. The length of the CDR3 is 14 residues. V was pared by 1 base and J by 5 bases, with 3 bases of the junction left unmatched. Germline CDR1 and CDR2: SEHNR and FQNEAQ (reference sequence).

DNA for the CDR3: TGCAGCGTTCACAGGGGATACGAGCAGTACTTC. This codes for CSVHRGYEQYF. The V and J genes are TRBV29-1 and TRBJ2-7, with 7 bases fitting TRBD1. Germline lookup yields CDR1 SQVTM and CDR2 ANQGSEA. V trimming: 5 bases; J trimming: 4 bases; junction bases outside the gene matches: 2. The CDR3 loop spans 11 amino acids.

The chain is built from TRBV2 and TRBJ1-5, with 10 bases aligning to TRBD1. The CDR3 runs to 17 residues. J lost 2 bases, V lost 3 bases, and 7 bases had no gene match. Germline CDR1 and CDR2: SNHLY and FYNNEI. This chain's CDR3 is CASSDLRTGGGNQPQHF. In nucleotides, the CDR3 is TGTGCCAGCAGTGACCTCCGGACAGGGGGTGGCAATCAGCCCCAGCATTTT.

This clonotype was observed a handful of times. This CDR3 reads CASRPGDSGNTIYF. The CDR3 DNA is TGTGCCAGCCGTCCCGGAGACTCTGGAAACACCATATATTTT. The rearrangement uses TRBV6-1 and TRBJ1-3; D call uncertain. V lost 8 bases to trimming and J lost 0 bases, with 11 bases between them. The CDR3 contains 14 residues. CDR1 and CDR2 (germline): MNHNS, SASEGT.

This clonotype was observed many times. The V and J genes are TRBV9 and TRBJ1-6, with D hard to call. Looked up from germline, CDR1 is SGDLS and CDR2 is YYNGEE. Trimming left V 6 bases short and J 6 bases short, with 10 bases between. The CDR3 runs to 13 residues. CDR3 in amino acids: CASNKEINSPLHF. In DNA, the CDR3 is TGTGCCAGCAACAAGGAGATTAATTCACCCCTCCACTTT.

This clonotype was detected ten times or more. The rearrangement links TRBV9 to TRBJ2-2, with D possibly being TRBD1 or TRBD2 (6 bases each). The germline gives CDR1 SGDLS, CDR2 YYNGEE. V was clipped by 5 bases and J by 3 bases, with 17 bases between them. The CDR3 runs 16 residues. The CDR3 DNA is TGTGCCAGCAGGAGGGGGGAGACTAGAGACACCGGGGAGCTGTTTTTT. Protein sequence: CASRRGETRDTGELFF. The whole variable domain, remainder taken from reference TRBV9 and TRBJ2-2, is DSGVTQTPKHLITATGQRVTLRCSPRSGDLSVYWYQQSLDQGLQFLIQYYNGEERAKGNILERFSAQQFPDLHSELNLSSLELGDSALYFCASRRGETRDTGELFFGEGSRLTVL.

This clonotype was counted many times. The chain combines TRBV20-1 with TRBJ1-5; possible D gene TRBD1, 5 bases. Germline CDR1 reads DFQATT; CDR2 reads SNEGSKA (reference sequence). V lost 5 bases and J 9 bases, leaving 17 bases between the germline ends. The CDR3 has 13 amino acids. CDR3 coding DNA: TGCAGTGCTTCCGTGCAGGGCGAATCGCCCCAGCATTTT. Protein product: CSASVQGESPQHF.

This clonotype was seen at least ten times. Here the CDR3 DNA reads TGTGCCAGTAGTATAGCCATACTACCTAGCGGGGGCACAGATACGCAGTATTTT. This gives the protein CASSIAILPSGGTDTQYF. This rearrangement joins TRBV19 to TRBJ2-3, with TRBD2 matching 9 bases. Trimming at V came to 1 base and at J to 1 base, leaving 9 bases not matched to a gene. The CDR3 consists of 18 residues. Germline CDR1 LNHDA, CDR2 SQIVND (reference sequence). The full variable domain, completed using reference TRBV19 and TRBJ2-3, is DGGITQSPKYLFRKEGQNVTLSCEQNLNHDAMYWYRQDPGQGLRLIYYSQIVNDFQKGDIAEGYSVSREKKESFPLTVTSAQKNPTAFYLCASSIAILPSGGTDTQYFGPGTRLTVL.

V usage is TRBV10-3 and J usage is TRBJ2-7; D is ambiguous. From germline, CDR1 is ENHRY and CDR2 SYGVKD. The V gene lost 4 bases and the J gene lost 1 base, with 8 bases spanning the gap. The CDR3 is 13 residues long. Here the CDR3 DNA reads TGTGCCATCAGTGCCGGGCAGTCCTACGAGCAGTACTTC. Amino acid sequence: CAISAGQSYEQYF.

The chain links TRBV24-1 to TRBJ2-5; the D call may be TRBD1 or TRBD2 (6 bases each). The CDR3 is made up of 13 amino acids. V dropped 5 bases and J dropped 5 bases, with 11 bases sitting between them. Germline V gene sequence: CDR1 KGHDR, CDR2 SFDVKD. The CDR3 loop is CATSGGAWETQYF. The CDR3 bases are TGTGCCACCAGTGGGGGGGCGTGGGAGACCCAGTACTTC.

This clonotype was detected ten times or more. The V call is TRBV10-3, the J call TRBJ2-1; the D gene is possibly TRBD2 (6 bases). V was pared by 3 bases and J by 0 bases, with 15 bases between. The germline V gene encodes CDR1 ENHRY and CDR2 SYGVKD. The CDR3 contains 17 residues. CDR3 sequence reads: CAISDWGELASYNEQFF. CDR3 nucleotide sequence: TGTGCCATCAGTGATTGGGGGGAACTTGCCTCCTACAATGAGCAGTTCTTC.

Comments on this clonotype: Its ends do not fully match the called genes, so a read error is possible. The V gene is TRBV5-1, the J gene TRBJ2-5, with D uncertain. In germline, CDR1 is SGHRS, CDR2 YFSETQ. The CDR3 is made up of 11 amino acids. The CDR3 DNA follows: TGTGCCAGCAGCCAAAGAAAGACCCAGTACTTC. Its protein product is CASSQRKTQYF.

The J gene is TRBJ2-3, the V gene TRBV25-1; D is unresolved. CDR3 length equals 17 residues. Germline assignment: CDR1 MGHDK and CDR2 SYGVNS. The V end lost 3 bases, the J end lost 1 base, and 17 bases lay between the germline ends. In nucleotides, the CDR3 is TGTGCCAGCAGTGACCGAACGGCCTTTCAGGGCACAGATACGCAGTATTTT. It encodes CASSDRTAFQGTDTQYF.

This clonotype was counted many times. This sequence joins TRBV7-9 and TRBJ2-7; D unresolved. This CDR3 spans 13 amino acids. Germline CDR1 SEHNR, CDR2 FQNEAQ (reference sequence). V was shortened by 6 bases and J by 2 bases, with 11 bases between the two germline ends. The CDR3 DNA is TGTGCCAGCAGTTTGAAGGGAACCTACGAGCAGTACTTC. This sequence encodes CASSLKGTYEQYF.

V usage is TRBV20-1 and J usage is TRBJ2-5; tentatively, D is TRBD2 (5 bases). The CDR3 runs to 10 residues. From germline, CDR1 is DFQATT and CDR2 SNEGSKA (reference sequence). The CDR3 spells CSGDQETQYF. DNA for the CDR3: TGCAGCGGGGACCAAGAGACCCAGTACTTC.

The J gene is TRBJ1-5, the V gene TRBV20-1; D uncertain. The V gene lost 6 bases and the J gene lost 1 base, with 7 bases spanning the gap. The CDR3 loop spans 12 amino acids. CDR1 is DFQATT, CDR2 SNEGSKA, per germline (reference sequence). The DNA of the CDR3 is TGCAGTGCCTTCGGGAGCAATCAGCCCCAGCATTTT. Its protein is CSAFGSNQPQHF.

The chain combines TRBV5-1 with TRBJ2-7; no clear D gene. The V gene's germline CDR1 is SGHRS and CDR2 YFSETQ. V was pared by 5 bases and J by 5 bases, with 8 bases between. The CDR3 is 11 amino acids. For the CDR3, the DNA is TGCGCCAGCAGAACAGAAGACGAGCAGTACTTC. It encodes CASRTEDEQYF.

The chain combines TRBV7-9 with TRBJ2-7; no reliable D call. The CDR3 runs to 12 residues. V lost 9 bases and J 0 bases, leaving 9 bases between the germline ends. CDR1 is SEHNR, CDR2 FQNEAQ, per germline (reference sequence). CDR3 nucleotides: TGTGCCAGTAAAGGCCCCTCCTACGAGCAGTACTTC. As protein: CASKGPSYEQYF.

A remark on this clonotype: The junction shows a germline mismatch at one end, possibly a read error. The chain combines TRBV7-7 with TRBJ2-1; D perhaps matches TRBD2 (5 bases). CDR3 length: 14 residues. Per the germline V gene, CDR1 is SSHAT and CDR2 is FNYEAQ (reference sequence). CDR3 bases: TGTGCTAGCAGCTTAGCTCCAGGAGGTAATGAGCAGTTCTTC. This translates into CASSLAPGGNEQFF.

The V call is TRBV19, the J call TRBJ2-7; 9 bases are a match to TRBD2. V shed 5 bases and J 1 base; nucleotides not matched to a gene: 6. Looked up from germline, CDR1 is LNHDA and CDR2 is SQIVND (reference sequence). The CDR3 is 15 residues long. The CDR3 DNA reads TGTGCCAGTAGTGTATTAGCGGGAGCATCCTACGAGCAGTACTTC. As protein: CASSVLAGASYEQYF. Drawing the rest from reference TRBV19 and TRBJ2-7, the complete variable domain is DGGITQSPKYLFRKEGQNVTLSCEQNLNHDAMYWYRQDPGQGLRLIYYSQIVNDFQKGDIAEGYSVSREKKESFPLTVTSAQKNPTAFYLCASSVLAGASYEQYFGPGTRLTVT.

This clonotype was picked up a small number of times. V gene TRBV7-6 combines with J gene TRBJ2-1; D unclear. The CDR3 loop spans 11 amino acids. V dropped 6 bases and J dropped 12 bases, with 12 bases sitting between them. Germline assignment: CDR1 SGHVS and CDR2 FNYEAQ. CDR3 in DNA: TGTGCCAGCAGATCTGTAGGCCGGCAGTTCTTC. It is translated as CASRSVGRQFF.

This clonotype has a handful of counts. DNA for the CDR3: TGCGCCAGCAGCTTGGCGGGGGTCAAGGGGCAAGAGACCCAGTACTTC. Its protein product is CASSLAGVKGQETQYF. This chain uses TRBV5-1 with TRBJ2-5, with D perhaps matching TRBD2 (6 bases). The CDR3 is made up of 16 amino acids. The V gene's germline CDR1 is SGHRS and CDR2 YFSETQ. Deletions cut 0 bases from V and 2 bases from J, with 14 bases between. Full variable domain (outside the CDR3, taken from reference TRBV5-1 and TRBJ2-5): KAGVTQTPRYLIKTRGQQVTLSCSPISGHRSVSWYQQTPGQGLQFLFEYFSETQRNKGNFPGRFSGRQFSNSRSEMNVSTLELGDSALYLCASSLAGVKGQETQYFGPGTRLLVL.